This T cell receptor beta chain appears in the sequencing data of a study of radiotherapy plus CTLA-4 blockade in lung cancer. Study background: Objective responses arose in 18% of patients, and around 30% experienced disease control.

This clone was seen once. Its antigen is not identified. Notes on the study in general: The authors reported that early blood T cell clone dynamics, with interferon-beta, best predicted response.

CDR3 length: 19 residues. After removal of 0 bases from V and 1 base from J, the junction contained 13 bases not matched to a gene. Germline loops: CDR1 SGHTA, CDR2 FQGTGA. Profiled with immunoSEQ multiplex PCR; TCRdb holds only in-frame clones, not every one. The data hold about 51,000 clones, with approximately 80% observed a single time. The sample here was peripheral blood, taken from a patient treated with radiotherapy plus ipilimumab. This clonotype was obtained from a human donor with non-small cell lung cancer whose response to radiotherapy plus ipilimumab could not be evaluated. V usage is TRBV7-3 and J usage is TRBJ2-3, with 7 bases identical to TRBD1. The CDR3 is CASSLTPPGRTGRTDTQYF. CDR3 nucleotide sequence: TGTGCCAGCAGCTTAACCCCCCCCGGTCGGACAGGACGCACAGATACGCAGTATTTT.